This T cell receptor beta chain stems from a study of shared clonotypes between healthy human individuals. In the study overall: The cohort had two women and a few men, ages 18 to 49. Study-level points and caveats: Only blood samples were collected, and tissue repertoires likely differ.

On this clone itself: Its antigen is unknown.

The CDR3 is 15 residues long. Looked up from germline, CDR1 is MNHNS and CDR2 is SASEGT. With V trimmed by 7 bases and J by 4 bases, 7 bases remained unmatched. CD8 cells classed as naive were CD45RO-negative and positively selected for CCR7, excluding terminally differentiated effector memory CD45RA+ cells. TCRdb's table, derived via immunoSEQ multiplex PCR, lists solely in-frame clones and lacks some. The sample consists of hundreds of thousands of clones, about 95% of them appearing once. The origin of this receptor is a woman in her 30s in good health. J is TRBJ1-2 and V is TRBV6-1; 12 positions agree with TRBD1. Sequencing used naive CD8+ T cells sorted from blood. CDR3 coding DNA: TGTGCCAGCAACCCCGGGACAGGGGGCTTCTATGGCTACACCTTC. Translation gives CASNPGTGGFYGYTF.